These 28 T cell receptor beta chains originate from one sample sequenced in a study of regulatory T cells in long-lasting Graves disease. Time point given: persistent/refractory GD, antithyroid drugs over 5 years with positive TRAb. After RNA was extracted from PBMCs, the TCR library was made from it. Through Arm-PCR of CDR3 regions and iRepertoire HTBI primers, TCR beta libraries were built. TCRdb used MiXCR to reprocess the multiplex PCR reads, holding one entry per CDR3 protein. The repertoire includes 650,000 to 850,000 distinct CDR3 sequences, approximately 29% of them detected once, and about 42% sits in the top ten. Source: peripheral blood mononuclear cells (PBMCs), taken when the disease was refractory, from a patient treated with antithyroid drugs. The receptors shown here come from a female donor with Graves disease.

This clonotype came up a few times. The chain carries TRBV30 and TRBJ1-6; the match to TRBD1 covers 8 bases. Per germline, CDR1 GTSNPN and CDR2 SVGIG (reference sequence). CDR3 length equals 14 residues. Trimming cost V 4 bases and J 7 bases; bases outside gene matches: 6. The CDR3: CAWKLRQGNSPLHF. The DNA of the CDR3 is TGTGCCTGGAAGTTGAGACAGGGGAATTCACCCCTCCACTTT.

CDR3 sequence reads: CASSYSPTRGANVLTF. CDR3 in DNA: TGTGCCAGCAGTTACTCACCTACGCGAGGGGCCAACGTCCTGACTTTC. J is TRBJ2-6 and V is TRBV6-5; D gene uncertain. There are 16 residues in the CDR3. Germline V lookup: CDR1 MNHEY, CDR2 SVGAGI. V was trimmed by 0 bases and J by 4 bases, leaving 10 bases between them.

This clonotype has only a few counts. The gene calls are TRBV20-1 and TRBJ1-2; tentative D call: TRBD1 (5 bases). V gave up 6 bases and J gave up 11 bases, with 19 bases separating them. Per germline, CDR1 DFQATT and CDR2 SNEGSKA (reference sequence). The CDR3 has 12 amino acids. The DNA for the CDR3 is TGCAGTGCCAACCCCGGGACCAGGGCGTACACCTTC. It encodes CSANPGTRAYTF.

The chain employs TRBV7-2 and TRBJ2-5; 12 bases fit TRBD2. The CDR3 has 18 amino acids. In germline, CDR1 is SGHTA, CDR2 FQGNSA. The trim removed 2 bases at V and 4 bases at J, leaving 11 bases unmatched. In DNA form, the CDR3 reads TGTGCCAGCAGCTTAAATCGTGCTAGCGGGAGGGCCGGAGAGACCCAGTACTTC. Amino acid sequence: CASSLNRASGRAGETQYF.

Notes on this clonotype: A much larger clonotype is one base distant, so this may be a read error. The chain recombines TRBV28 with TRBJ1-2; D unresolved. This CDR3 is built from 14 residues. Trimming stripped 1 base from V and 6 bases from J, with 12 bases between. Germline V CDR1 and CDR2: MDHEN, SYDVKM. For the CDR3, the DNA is TGTGCCAGCAGTTTATCCGCTGGAGGGAATGGCTACACCTTC. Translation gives CASSLSAGGNGYTF.

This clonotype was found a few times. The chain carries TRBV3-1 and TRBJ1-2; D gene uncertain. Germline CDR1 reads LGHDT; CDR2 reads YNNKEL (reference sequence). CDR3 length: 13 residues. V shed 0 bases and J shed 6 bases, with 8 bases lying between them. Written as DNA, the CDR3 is TGTGCCAGCAGCCAAGAAGGGTGGCATGGCTACACCTTC. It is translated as CASSQEGWHGYTF.

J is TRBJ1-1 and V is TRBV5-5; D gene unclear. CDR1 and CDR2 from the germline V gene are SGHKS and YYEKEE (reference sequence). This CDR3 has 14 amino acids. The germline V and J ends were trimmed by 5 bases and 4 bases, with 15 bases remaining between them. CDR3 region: CASSLGNWGTEAFF. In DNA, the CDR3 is TGTGCCAGCAGTTTAGGCAACTGGGGCACTGAAGCTTTCTTT.

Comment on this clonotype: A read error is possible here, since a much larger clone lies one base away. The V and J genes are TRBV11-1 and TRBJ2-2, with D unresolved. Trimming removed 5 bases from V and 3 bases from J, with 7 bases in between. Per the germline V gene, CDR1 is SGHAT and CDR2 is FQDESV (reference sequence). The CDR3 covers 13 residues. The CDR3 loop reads CASSLRHTGELFF. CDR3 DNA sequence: TGTGCCAGCAGCCTTAGGCACACCGGGGAGCTGTTTTTT.

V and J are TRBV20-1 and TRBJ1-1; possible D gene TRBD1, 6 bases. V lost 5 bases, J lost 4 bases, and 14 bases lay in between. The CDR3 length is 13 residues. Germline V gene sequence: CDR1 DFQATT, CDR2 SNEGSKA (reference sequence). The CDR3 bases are TGCAGTGCTGGCCACGGACAGCTCACTGAAGCTTTCTTT. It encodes CSAGHGQLTEAFF.

The CDR3 here is CASSQDTGGQETQYF. The CDR3, as DNA: TGTGCCAGCAGCCAAGATACCGGAGGGCAAGAGACCCAGTACTTC. The chain employs TRBV3-1 and TRBJ2-5, with D possibly TRBD2 on 6 matching bases. Trimming took off 0 bases at V and 2 bases at J, with 10 bases between the two ends. The CDR3 is 15 residues long. Germline V CDR1 and CDR2: LGHDT, YNNKEL (reference sequence).

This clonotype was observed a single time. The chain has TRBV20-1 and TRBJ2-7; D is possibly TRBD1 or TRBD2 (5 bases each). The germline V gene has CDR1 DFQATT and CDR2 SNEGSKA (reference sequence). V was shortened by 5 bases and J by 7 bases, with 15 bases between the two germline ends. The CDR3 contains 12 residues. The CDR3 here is CSAVGVGEEQYF. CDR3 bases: TGCAGTGCTGTGGGAGTAGGGGAGGAGCAGTACTTC.

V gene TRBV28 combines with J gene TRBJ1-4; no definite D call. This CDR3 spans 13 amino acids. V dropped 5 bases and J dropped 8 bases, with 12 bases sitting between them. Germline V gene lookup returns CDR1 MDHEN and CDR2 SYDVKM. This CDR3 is CASSEWSVEKLFF. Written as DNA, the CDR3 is TGTGCCAGCAGTGAATGGTCTGTCGAAAAACTGTTTTTT.

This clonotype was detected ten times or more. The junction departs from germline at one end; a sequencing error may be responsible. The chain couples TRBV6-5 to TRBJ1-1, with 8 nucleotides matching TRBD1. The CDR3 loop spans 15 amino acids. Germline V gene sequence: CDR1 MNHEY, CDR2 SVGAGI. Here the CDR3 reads CASSYSGDRTGEGVF. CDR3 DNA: TGTGCCAGCAGTTACTCGGGGGACAGGACCGGGGAGGGTGTCTTT.

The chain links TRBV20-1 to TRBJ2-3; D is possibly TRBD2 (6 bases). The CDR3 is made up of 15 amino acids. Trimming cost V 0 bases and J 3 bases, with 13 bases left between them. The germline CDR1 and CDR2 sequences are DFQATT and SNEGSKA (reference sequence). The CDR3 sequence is CSARDTGVVTDTQYF. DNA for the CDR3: TGCAGTGCTAGAGATACGGGGGTAGTAACAGATACGCAGTATTTT.

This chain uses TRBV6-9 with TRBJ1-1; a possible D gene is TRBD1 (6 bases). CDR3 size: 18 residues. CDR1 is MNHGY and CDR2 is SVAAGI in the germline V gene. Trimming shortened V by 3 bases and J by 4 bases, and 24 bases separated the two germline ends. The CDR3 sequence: CASSYRPAAPKGVTEAFF. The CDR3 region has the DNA TGTGCCAGCAGTTACCGCCCCGCAGCCCCTAAGGGGGTCACTGAAGCTTTCTTT.

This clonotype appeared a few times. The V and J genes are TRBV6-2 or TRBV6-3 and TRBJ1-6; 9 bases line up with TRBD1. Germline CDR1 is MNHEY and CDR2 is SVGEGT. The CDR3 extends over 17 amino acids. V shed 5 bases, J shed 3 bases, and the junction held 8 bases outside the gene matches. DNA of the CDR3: TGTGCCAGCAGTGCCGGGGGACAGGGTTACTATAATTCACCCCTCCACTTT. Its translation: CASSAGGQGYYNSPLHF.

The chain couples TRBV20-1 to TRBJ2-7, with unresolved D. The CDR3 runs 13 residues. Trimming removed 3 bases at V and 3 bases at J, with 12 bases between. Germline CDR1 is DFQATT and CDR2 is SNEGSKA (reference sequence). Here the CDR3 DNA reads TGCAGTGCTAGCCCCGAGACATTCTACGAGCAGTACTTC. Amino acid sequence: CSASPETFYEQYF.

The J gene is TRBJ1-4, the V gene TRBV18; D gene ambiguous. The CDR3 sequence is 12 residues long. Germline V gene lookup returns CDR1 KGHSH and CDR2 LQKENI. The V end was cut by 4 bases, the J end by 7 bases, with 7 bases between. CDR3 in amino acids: CASSLSAEKLFF. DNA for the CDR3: TGTGCCAGCTCACTGAGCGCTGAAAAACTGTTTTTT.

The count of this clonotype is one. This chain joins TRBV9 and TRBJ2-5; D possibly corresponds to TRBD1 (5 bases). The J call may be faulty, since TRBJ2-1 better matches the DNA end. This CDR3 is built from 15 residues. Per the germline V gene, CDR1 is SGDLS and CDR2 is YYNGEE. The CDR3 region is CASSPKGLVVNEQFF. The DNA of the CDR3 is TGTGCCAGCAGCCCTAAGGGGCTAGTTGTCAATGAGCAGTTCTTC.

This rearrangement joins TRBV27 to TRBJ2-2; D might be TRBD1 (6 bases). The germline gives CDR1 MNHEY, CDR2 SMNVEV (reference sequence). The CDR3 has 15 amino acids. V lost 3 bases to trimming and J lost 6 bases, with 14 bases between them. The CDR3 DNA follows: TGTGCCAGCAGTTTCCTGGCAGGGGAATCCGGGGAGCTGTTTTTT. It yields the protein CASSFLAGESGELFF.

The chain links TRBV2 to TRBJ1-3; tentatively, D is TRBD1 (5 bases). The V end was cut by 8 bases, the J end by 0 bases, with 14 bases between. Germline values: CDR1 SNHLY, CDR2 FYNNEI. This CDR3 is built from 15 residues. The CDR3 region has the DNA TGTGCCAGCGGGGATCAGGGCCTCTCTGGAAACACCATATATTTT. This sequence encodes CASGDQGLSGNTIYF.

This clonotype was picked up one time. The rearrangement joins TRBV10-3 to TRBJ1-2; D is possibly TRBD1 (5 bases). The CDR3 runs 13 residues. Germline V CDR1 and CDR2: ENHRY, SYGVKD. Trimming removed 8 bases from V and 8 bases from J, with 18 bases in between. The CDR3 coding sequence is TGTGCCATCCAAAGCCGGGACGCCCTGGGCTACACCTTC. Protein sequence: CAIQSRDALGYTF.

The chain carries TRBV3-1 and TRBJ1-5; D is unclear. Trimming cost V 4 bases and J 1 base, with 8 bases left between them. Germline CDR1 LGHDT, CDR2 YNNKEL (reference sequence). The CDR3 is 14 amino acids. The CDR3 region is CASSLSRSNQPQHF. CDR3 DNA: TGTGCCAGCAGCCTAAGCCGAAGCAATCAGCCCCAGCATTTT. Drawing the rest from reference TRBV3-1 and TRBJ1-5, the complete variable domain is DTAVSQTPKYLVTQMGNDKSIKCEQNLGHDTMYWYKQDSKKFLKIMFSYNNKELIINETVPNRFSPKSPDKAHLNLHINSLELGDSAVYFCASSLSRSNQPQHFGDGTRLSIL.

CDR3 DNA sequence: TGTGCCTGGAGTGTGTTAATGGGAACTAGCAACGGGGAGCTGTTTTTT. The encoded protein is CAWSVLMGTSNGELFF. The V call is TRBV30, the J call TRBJ2-2, with D tentatively TRBD2 (6 bases). Germline V gives CDR1 GTSNPN, CDR2 SVGIG (reference sequence). With 0 bases removed from V and 7 bases from J, the gap between germline ends came to 18 bases. The CDR3 spans 16 residues.

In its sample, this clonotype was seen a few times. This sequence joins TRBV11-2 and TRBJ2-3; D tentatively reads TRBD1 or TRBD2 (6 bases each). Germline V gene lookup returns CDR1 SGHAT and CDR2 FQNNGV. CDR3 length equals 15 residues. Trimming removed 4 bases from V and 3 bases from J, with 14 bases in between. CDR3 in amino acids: CASSSDRRGTDTQYF. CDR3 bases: TGTGCCAGCAGCTCAGACAGGAGGGGTACAGATACGCAGTATTTT.

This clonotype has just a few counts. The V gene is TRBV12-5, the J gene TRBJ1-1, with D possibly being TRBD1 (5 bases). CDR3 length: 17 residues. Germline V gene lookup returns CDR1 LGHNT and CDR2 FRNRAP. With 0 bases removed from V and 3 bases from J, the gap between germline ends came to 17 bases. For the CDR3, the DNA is TGTGCTAGTGGTTTGGTATTATCGCGAGGGACGGACACTGAAGCTTTCTTT. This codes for CASGLVLSRGTDTEAFF.

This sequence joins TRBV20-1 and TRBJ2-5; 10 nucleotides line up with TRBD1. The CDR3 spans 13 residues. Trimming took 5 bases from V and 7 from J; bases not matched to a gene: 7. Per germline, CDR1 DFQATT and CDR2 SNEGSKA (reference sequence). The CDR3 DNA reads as TGCAGTGCTCTGACAGGGGGCTCGAGGACCCAGTACTTC. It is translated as CSALTGGSRTQYF.

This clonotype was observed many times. The CDR3: CASSLGARETQYF. The CDR3 nucleotides are TGTGCCAGCAGCTTGGGGGCTCGTGAGACCCAGTACTTC. The chain employs TRBV11-2 and TRBJ2-5; weak D call: TRBD1 (6 bases). CDR3 size: 13 residues. The germline V gene encodes CDR1 SGHAT and CDR2 FQNNGV. V shed 3 bases and J shed 5 bases, with 10 bases lying between them.